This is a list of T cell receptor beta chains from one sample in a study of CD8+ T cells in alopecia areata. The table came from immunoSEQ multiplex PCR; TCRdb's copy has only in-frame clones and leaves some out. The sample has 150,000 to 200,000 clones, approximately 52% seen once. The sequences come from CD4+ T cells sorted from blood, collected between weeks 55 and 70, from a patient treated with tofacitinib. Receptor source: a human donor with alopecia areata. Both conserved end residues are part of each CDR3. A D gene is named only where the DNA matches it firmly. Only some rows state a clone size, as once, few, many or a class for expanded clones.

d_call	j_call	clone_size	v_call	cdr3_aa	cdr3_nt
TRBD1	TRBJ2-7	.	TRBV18	CASSLGQAFYEQYF	TGTGCCAGCTCACTAGGACAGGCTTTCTACGAGCAGTACTTC
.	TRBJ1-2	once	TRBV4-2	CASSQDAEGGLLYGYTF	TGTGCCAGCAGCCAAGATGCAGAGGGTGGATTATTATATGGCTACACCTTC
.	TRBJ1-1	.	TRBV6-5	CASTSVWGTNTEAFF	TGTGCCAGCACCTCCGTCTGGGGAACTAACACTGAAGCTTTCTTT
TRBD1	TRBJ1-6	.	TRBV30	CAWSVTGQGNSPLHF	TGTGCCTGGAGTGTAACTGGACAGGGGAATTCACCCCTCCACTTT
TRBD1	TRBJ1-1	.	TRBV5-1	CASSLRGTGNTEAFF	TGCGCCAGCAGCTTGAGGGGGACAGGCAACACTGAAGCTTTCTTT
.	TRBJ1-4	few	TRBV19	CASSSNGPAFNEKLFF	TGTGCCAGTAGTTCTAACGGACCGGCCTTCAATGAAAAACTGTTTTTT
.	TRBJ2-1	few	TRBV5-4	CASSAGGNEQFF	TGTGCCAGCAGCGCGGGTGGCAATGAGCAGTTCTTC
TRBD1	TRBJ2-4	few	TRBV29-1	CSGITGVKNIQYF	TGCAGCGGCATAACAGGGGTCAAAAACATTCAGTACTTC
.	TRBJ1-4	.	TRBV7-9	CASSYSGEKLFF	TGTGCCAGCAGCTACTCAGGGGAAAAACTGTTTTTT
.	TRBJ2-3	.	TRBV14	CASSPVLGAAITDTQYF	TGTGCCAGCAGCCCAGTCCTCGGGGCCGCGATCACAGATACGCAGTATTTT
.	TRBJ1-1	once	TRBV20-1	CSARRVYEAFF	TGCAGTGCTAGGAGGGTATACGAAGCTTTCTTT
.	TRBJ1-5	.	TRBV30	CAWSVQGNQPQHF	TGTGCCTGGAGTGTTCAGGGGAATCAGCCCCAGCATTTT
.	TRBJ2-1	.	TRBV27	CASSLWGGPGNEQFF	TGTGCCAGCAGTTTATGGGGGGGGCCGGGGAATGAGCAGTTCTTC
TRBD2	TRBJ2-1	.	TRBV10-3	CAISDGIREGNEQFF	TGTGCCATCAGTGACGGGATAAGGGAGGGCAATGAGCAGTTCTTC
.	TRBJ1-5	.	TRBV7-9	CASSTGRDGNQPQHF	TGTGCCAGCAGCACCGGACGGGATGGCAATCAGCCCCAGCATTTT
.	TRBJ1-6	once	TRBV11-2	CASSLPNSPLHF	TGTGCCAGCAGCCTCCCTAATTCACCCCTCCACTTT
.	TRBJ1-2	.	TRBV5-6	CASSPGTPRDYGYTF	TGTGCCAGCAGCCCCGGGACACCGAGGGACTATGGCTACACCTTC
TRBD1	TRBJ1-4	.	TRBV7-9	CASSEPGQGREKLFF	TGTGCCAGCAGCGAACCGGGACAGGGACGAGAAAAACTGTTTTTT